The entry that follows covers one TCR beta chain sequence. The data stem from a study of blood T cell repertoires in COVID-19. Study background: In each case, the material was cDNA or gDNA derived from T cells, B-cell-depleted T cells, or PBMCs.

In the authors' workflow: Using reference gene primer amplification, nucleated cell counts were estimated. Here immunoSEQ multiplex PCR was the method, and the copy in TCRdb shows in-frame clones only, minus some. The V and J calls and the clone size are those of that table, but D and trimming were determined from the DNA. The sample comprises about 160,000 clones, 65% to 90% of which are singletons, and 7% rests with the top ten. The Seattle site enrolled patients during active infection and followed them longitudinally. This TCR was sampled from a woman aged 40 to 55 with COVID-19, enrolled during active disease. What was sequenced was peripheral blood.

The CDR3: CASSLAIRSDTGELFF. The CDR3 nucleotides are TGCGCCAGCAGCTTGGCCATTAGGAGTGACACCGGGGAGCTGTTTTTT. The chain recombines TRBV5-1 with TRBJ2-2, with no clear D. Per the germline V gene, CDR1 is SGHRS and CDR2 is YFSETQ. Trimming removed 0 bases at V and 3 bases at J, with 12 bases between. The CDR3 length is 16 residues.